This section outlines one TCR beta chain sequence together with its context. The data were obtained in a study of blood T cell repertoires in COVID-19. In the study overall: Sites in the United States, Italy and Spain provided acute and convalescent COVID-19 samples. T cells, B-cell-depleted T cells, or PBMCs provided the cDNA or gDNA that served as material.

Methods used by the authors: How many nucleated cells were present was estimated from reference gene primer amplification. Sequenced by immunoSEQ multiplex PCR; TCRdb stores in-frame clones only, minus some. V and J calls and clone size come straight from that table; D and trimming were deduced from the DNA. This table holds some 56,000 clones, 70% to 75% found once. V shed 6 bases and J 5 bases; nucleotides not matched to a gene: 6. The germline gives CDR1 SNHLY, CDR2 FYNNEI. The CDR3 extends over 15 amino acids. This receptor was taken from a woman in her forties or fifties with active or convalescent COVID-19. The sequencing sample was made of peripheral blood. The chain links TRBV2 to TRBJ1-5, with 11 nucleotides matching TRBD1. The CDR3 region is CASSAGTGGYQPQHF. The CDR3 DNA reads TGTGCCAGCAGCGCCGGGACAGGGGGGTATCAGCCCCAGCATTTT.